The 20 T cell receptor beta chains reported below all come from one sample, sequenced in a study of T cell changes during pregnancy in multiple sclerosis. Method: immunoSEQ multiplex PCR; TCRdb's copy keeps in-frame clones and lacks some. The table records over 15,000 clones, approximately 88% of them present only once. Sequences were derived from CD8+ T cells from peripheral blood mononuclear cells, sampled after pregnancy. Receptors originate from a female donor in good health, enrolled as a control in a pregnancy study.

This clone was found once. The chain employs TRBV14 and TRBJ2-5; D perhaps matches TRBD2 (5 bases). The germline V gene has CDR1 SGHDN and CDR2 FVKESK. The CDR3 runs to 17 residues. Trimming took 0 bases from V and 4 from J, leaving 18 bases between them. CDR3 nucleotides: TGTGCCAGCAGCCAAGATTTAAGGTTTGATAGCGCAGAGACCCAGTACTTC. It translates to CASSQDLRFDSAETQYF.

The chain links TRBV4-3 to TRBJ1-3; TRBD1 is a possible D gene (6 bases). The CDR3 loop spans 16 amino acids. Trimming removed 0 bases at V and 2 bases at J, with 11 bases between. Germline V gives CDR1 LGHNA, CDR2 YSLEER. The CDR3 coding sequence is TGCGCCAGCAGCCAAGATTTACAGGGAGCTGGAAACACCATATATTTT. The encoded protein is CASSQDLQGAGNTIYF.

This clone appeared a single time. CDR3 residues: CASSLLAGVSYNEQFF. CDR3 DNA: TGTGCCAGCAGCTTACTAGCGGGGGTTTCCTACAATGAGCAGTTCTTC. The chain carries TRBV14 and TRBJ2-1, with TRBD2 identical over 11 bases. Germline V gene data show CDR1 as SGHDN and CDR2 as FVKESK. The V segment lost 5 bases and the J segment 1 base; nucleotides outside the gene matches: 4. The CDR3 is made up of 16 amino acids. Variable domain in full (rest from reference TRBV14 and TRBJ2-1): EAGVTQFPSHSVIEKGQTVTLRCDPISGHDNLYWYRRVMGKEIKFLLHFVKESKQDESGMPNNRFLAERTGGTYSTLKVQPAELEDSGVYFCASSLLAGVSYNEQFFGPGTRLTVL.

This clone was observed a handful of times. The V call is TRBV4-3, the J call TRBJ1-2; tentative D call: TRBD1 (6 bases). CDR3 length equals 15 residues. V was pared by 2 bases and J by 2 bases, with 12 bases between. CDR1 is LGHNA and CDR2 is YSLEER in the germline V gene. DNA of the CDR3: TGCGCCAGCAGCCAACACAGGGATACCAACTATGGCTACACCTTC. This translates into CASSQHRDTNYGYTF.

The rearrangement links TRBV5-1 to TRBJ1-2; unclear D gene. The V end was cut by 1 base, the J end by 2 bases, with 9 bases between. The CDR3 is 14 amino acids. Germline-derived CDR1 and CDR2 are SGHRS and YFSETQ. The CDR3 sequence is CASSLSSGNYGYTF. The CDR3 DNA is TGCGCCAGCAGCTTGTCGAGCGGGAACTATGGCTACACCTTC.

A few counts support this clone. The CDR3 DNA is TGCGCCAGCATTACAAATGCGGGTGTGGACAGCCCAGAAGCTTTCTTT. It specifies CASITNAGVDSPEAFF. J is TRBJ1-1 and V is TRBV23-1, with D possibly TRBD1 on 6 matching bases. TRBV23-1 belongs to the ORF category, with a function that is uncertain. V shed 7 bases and J shed 8 bases, with 26 bases lying between them. There are 16 residues in the CDR3.

V is TRBV4-2 and J is TRBJ2-2, with 7 bases matching TRBD2. V dropped 0 bases and J dropped 3; count of bases not matched to a gene: 10. Germline loops: CDR1 LGHNA, CDR2 YNFKEQ. The CDR3 totals 18 residues. CDR3: CASSQDNGGGPYTGELFF. CDR3 sequence (DNA): TGTGCCAGCAGCCAAGATAACGGCGGGGGACCCTACACCGGGGAGCTGTTTTTT.

This chain links TRBV30 with TRBJ2-7; 9 bases are shared with TRBD1. Germline CDR1 is GTSNPN and CDR2 is SVGIG (reference sequence). The CDR3 is made up of 14 amino acids. Unmatched junction bases numbered 9, after V lost 7 bases and J lost 2 bases. The CDR3 region is CASWDRDDPYEQYF. CDR3 bases: TGTGCCTCCTGGGACAGGGATGACCCCTACGAGCAGTACTTC.

This clone was detected only once. V is TRBV7-6 and J is TRBJ1-5; D uncertain. Trimming stripped 2 bases from V and 3 bases from J, with 11 bases between. CDR3 length equals 15 residues. The germline CDR1 and CDR2 sequences are SGHVS and FNYEAQ. The CDR3: CASSLNSGTNQPQHF. The CDR3 DNA reads as TGTGCCAGCAGCTTAAACAGCGGAACCAATCAGCCCCAGCATTTT. The full variable domain, rest sourced from reference TRBV7-6 and TRBJ1-5, is GAGVSQSPRYKVTKRGQDVALRCDPISGHVSLYWYRQALGQGPEFLTYFNYEAQQDKSGLPNDRFSAERPEGSISTLTIQRTEQRDSAMYRCASSLNSGTNQPQHFGDGTRLSIL.

This clone was seen just once. The J gene is TRBJ2-3, the V gene TRBV15; D may be TRBD1 (5 bases). Trimming took 4 bases from V and 2 from J, leaving 10 bases between them. This CDR3 region has 14 residues. Germline lookup yields CDR1 LNHNV and CDR2 YYDKDF (reference sequence). CDR3 nucleotides: TGTGCCACCAGCATGGCAGGGAACACAGATACGCAGTATTTT. It codes for CATSMAGNTDTQYF. Full variable domain (rest looked up from reference TRBV15 and TRBJ2-3): DAMVIQNPRYQVTQFGKPVTLSCSQTLNHNVMYWYQQKSSQAPKLLFHYYDKDFNNEADTPDNFQSRRPNTSFCFLDIRSPGLGDTAMYLCATSMAGNTDTQYFGPGTRLTVL.

This clone was seen just once. The chain recombines TRBV4-3 with TRBJ2-1, with a tentative D call TRBD2 (6 bases). V gave up 2 bases and J gave up 2 bases, with 10 bases separating them. The germline CDR1 and CDR2 sequences are LGHNA and YSLEER. This CDR3 contains 15 residues. This chain's CDR3 is CASSQSTGAYNEQFF. The CDR3 bases are TGCGCCAGCAGCCAATCGACGGGGGCCTACAATGAGCAGTTCTTC.

The V gene is TRBV2, the J gene TRBJ1-1, with D unclear. The CDR3 is 15 residues long. The germline gives CDR1 SNHLY, CDR2 FYNNEI. V was cut by 2 bases and J by 0 bases, with 10 bases left in between. The CDR3 bases are TGTGCCAGCAGTGAATGGGTAGACATGAACACTGAAGCTTTCTTT. Translated: CASSEWVDMNTEAFF.

CDR3 nucleotide sequence: TGTGCCAGCAGCCCCGGGGGAGGCGGGGGCTACAATGAGCAGTTCTTC. Its translation is CASSPGGGGGYNEQFF. The rearrangement links TRBV4-2 to TRBJ2-1; 7 bases agree with TRBD2. Losses at the gene ends were 4 bases for V and 3 bases for J; bases not matched to a gene: 9. This CDR3 contains 16 residues. Germline loops: CDR1 LGHNA, CDR2 YNFKEQ.

This chain joins TRBV30 and TRBJ1-4, with 11 bases that match TRBD1. Germline-derived CDR1 and CDR2 are GTSNPN and SVGIG (reference sequence). With 3 bases clipped from V and 8 bases from J, the junction kept 8 bases outside the gene matches. CDR3 length: 15 residues. Here the CDR3 reads CAWRDGDRGSEKLFF. CDR3 in DNA: TGTGCCTGGAGGGACGGGGACAGGGGGAGCGAAAAACTGTTTTTT.

The CDR3: CASSPTGTSDLVDTQYF. The CDR3 coding sequence is TGCGCCAGCAGCCCGACCGGGACTAGCGATTTAGTTGATACGCAGTATTTT. The J gene is TRBJ2-3, the V gene TRBV5-1, with 10 bases lining up with TRBD2. Losses at the gene ends were 4 bases for V and 6 bases for J; bases not matched to a gene: 14. Looked up from germline, CDR1 is SGHRS and CDR2 is YFSETQ. The CDR3 covers 17 residues. Drawing the rest from reference TRBV5-1 and TRBJ2-3, the complete variable domain is KAGVTQTPRYLIKTRGQQVTLSCSPISGHRSVSWYQQTPGQGLQFLFEYFSETQRNKGNFPGRFSGRQFSNSRSEMNVSTLELGDSALYLCASSPTGTSDLVDTQYFGPGTRLTVL.

This clone was recorded a few times. This CDR3 is also generated by other DNA sequences in the sample. The rearrangement links TRBV7-8 to TRBJ1-5, with D tentatively TRBD1 (5 bases). Germline values: CDR1 SGHVS, CDR2 FQNEAQ. The CDR3 loop spans 15 amino acids. Trimming left V 3 bases short and J 1 base short, with 10 bases between. The CDR3 nucleotides read TGTGCCAGCAGCTTGTGGGGGGAAAGCAATCAGCCCCAGCATTTT. Its translation is CASSLWGESNQPQHF.

The chain recombines TRBV5-1 with TRBJ2-3; 12 bases align to TRBD2. The CDR3 contains 18 residues. Germline V lookup: CDR1 SGHRS, CDR2 YFSETQ. J lost 2 bases, V lost 0 bases, and 7 bases had no gene match. Here the CDR3 reads CASSLGTLAGGSTDTQYF. DNA for the CDR3: TGCGCCAGCAGCTTGGGTACGCTAGCGGGGGGGTCCACAGATACGCAGTATTTT.

The J gene is TRBJ1-2, the V gene TRBV7-9, with D tentatively TRBD1 (6 bases). Per germline, CDR1 SEHNR and CDR2 FQNEAQ (reference sequence). V gave up 5 bases and J gave up 4 bases, with 14 bases separating them. The CDR3 is 14 residues long. CDR3 nucleotides: TGTGCCAGCAGCCAGGGGCAACTCATCTATGGCTACACCTTC. Its protein is CASSQGQLIYGYTF.

The chain uses TRBV4-2 and TRBJ1-6, with D maybe TRBD1 (5 bases). The V end was cut by 4 bases, the J end by 10 bases, with 20 bases between. The CDR3 has 16 residues. Germline V CDR1 and CDR2: LGHNA, YNFKEQ. This CDR3 is CASSLPTVNGGSPLHF. The CDR3 bases are TGTGCCAGCAGCCTCCCGACCGTTAACGGGGGGTCACCCCTCCACTTT.

The V gene is TRBV11-3, the J gene TRBJ1-1; 7 bases are shared with TRBD1. Per germline, CDR1 SGHNT and CDR2 YENEEA. CDR3 length: 12 amino acids. J gave up 6 bases and V 4 bases, and 2 bases lay outside the gene matches. CDR3 in amino acids: CASSWGQSEAFF. DNA for the CDR3: TGTGCCAGCAGCTGGGGACAGTCTGAAGCTTTCTTT.